These 9 T cell receptor beta chains originate from one sample sequenced in a study of OX40 agonist ivuxolimab in advanced cancers. The method was immunoSEQ multiplex PCR; TCRdb's version includes in-frame clones alone and lacks a portion of them. The sample has around 77,000 clones, about 90% seen once; the top ten hold about 5.9%. Sequencing used CD4+ or CD8+ T cells sorted from blood, obtained in a trial of the OX40 agonist ivuxolimab. These receptors were obtained from an adult with an advanced solid tumor such as melanoma, head and neck, liver or kidney cancer.

The chain carries TRBV19 and TRBJ2-2; tentative D call: TRBD2 (5 bases). CDR3 length: 15 amino acids. Trimming took 7 bases from V and 3 from J, leaving 15 bases between them. The germline V gene has CDR1 LNHDA and CDR2 SQIVND (reference sequence). CDR3 sequence reads: CASNPGDLDTGELFF. CDR3 bases: TGTGCCAGTAATCCCGGGGATCTAGACACCGGGGAGCTGTTTTTT.

This chain joins TRBV23-1 and TRBJ1-1; D gene unclear. TRBV23-1 is an open reading frame whose function is uncertain. V was trimmed by 2 bases and J by 5 bases, leaving 6 bases between them. This CDR3 comprises 12 residues. The CDR3 reads CASSQNLTEAFF. DNA of the CDR3: TGCGCCAGCAGTCAAAATCTAACTGAAGCTTTCTTT.

The chain employs TRBV6-5 and TRBJ1-3; D is perhaps TRBD1 (5 bases). Trimming took off 5 bases at V and 5 bases at J, with 13 bases between the two ends. Germline values: CDR1 MNHEY, CDR2 SVGAGI. This CDR3 contains 14 residues. CDR3: CASSAPGRRNTIYF. The CDR3 DNA sequence: TGTGCCAGCAGTGCCCCGGGACGACGAAACACCATATATTTT.

J is TRBJ1-1 and V is TRBV7-9; possible D gene TRBD1, 5 bases. V was shortened by 7 bases and J by 1 base, with 16 bases between the two germline ends. Germline V gives CDR1 SEHNR, CDR2 FQNEAQ (reference sequence). The CDR3 totals 15 residues. As DNA, the CDR3 is TGTGCCAGCACTACAGAGAGGGGACGGAACACTGAAGCTTTCTTT. It codes for CASTTERGRNTEAFF.

J is TRBJ1-1 and V is TRBV30; D may be TRBD1 (6 bases). The V gene lost 4 bases and the J gene lost 6 bases, with 15 bases spanning the gap. The CDR3 consists of 13 residues. CDR1 is GTSNPN and CDR2 is SVGIG in the germline V gene (reference sequence). The CDR3 spells CAWTPIEGAEAFF. CDR3 coding DNA: TGTGCCTGGACCCCCATAGAGGGGGCTGAAGCTTTCTTT.

The V and J genes are TRBV28 and TRBJ2-3, with a weak D call TRBD1 (6 bases). The germline V gene encodes CDR1 MDHEN and CDR2 SYDVKM. V lost 3 bases to trimming and J lost 4 bases, with 11 bases between them. The length of the CDR3 is 14 residues. The CDR3 DNA reads TGTGCCAGCAGTTTCTCAGGGGACGCAGATACGCAGTATTTT. Translated, it gives CASSFSGDADTQYF.

This chain connects TRBV30 to TRBJ1-1, with D possibly being TRBD1 (5 bases). Trimming cost V 1 base and J 5 bases, with 17 bases left between them. Per germline, CDR1 GTSNPN and CDR2 SVGIG (reference sequence). The CDR3 runs to 15 residues. Here the CDR3 reads CAWSDLRRGVTEAFF. In DNA form, the CDR3 reads TGTGCCTGGAGTGACCTTCGACGGGGGGTAACTGAAGCTTTCTTT.

This chain joins TRBV4-1 and TRBJ1-2; D may be TRBD1 (5 bases). With 3 bases removed from V and 4 bases from J, the gap between germline ends came to 18 bases. Germline V gene sequence: CDR1 MGHRA, CDR2 YSYEKL. The CDR3 length is 16 residues. CDR3 protein: CASSQAGLGGVYGYTF. The CDR3 region has the DNA TGCGCCAGCAGCCAGGCTGGACTGGGGGGAGTCTATGGCTACACCTTC.

The chain is built from TRBV4-2 and TRBJ1-5, with D uncertain. V was pared by 0 bases and J by 2 bases, with 5 bases between. Germline V gene sequence: CDR1 LGHNA, CDR2 YNFKEQ. This CDR3 comprises 14 residues. CDR3 in DNA: TGTGCCAGCAGCCAAGAAGTTGGCAATCAGCCCCAGCATTTT. Translating it yields CASSQEVGNQPQHF.